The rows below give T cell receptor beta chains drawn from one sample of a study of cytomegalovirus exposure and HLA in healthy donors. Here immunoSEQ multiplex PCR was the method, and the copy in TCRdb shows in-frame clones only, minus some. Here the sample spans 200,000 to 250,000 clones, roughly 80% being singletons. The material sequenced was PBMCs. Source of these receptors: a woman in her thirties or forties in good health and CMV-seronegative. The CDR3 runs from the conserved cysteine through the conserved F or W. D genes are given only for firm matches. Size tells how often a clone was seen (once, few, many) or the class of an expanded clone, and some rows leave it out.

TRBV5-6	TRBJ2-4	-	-	CASSFYRARNIQYF	TGTGCCAGCAGCTTTTACAGGGCACGAAACATTCAGTACTTC
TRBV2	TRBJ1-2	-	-	CASRDRDIVYGYTF	TGTGCCAGCAGAGACCGGGACATAGTCTATGGCTACACCTTC
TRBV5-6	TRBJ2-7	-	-	CASSLRETLYEQYF	TGTGCCAGCAGCTTGCGGGAGACCCTCTACGAGCAGTACTTC
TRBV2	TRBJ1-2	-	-	CASIQRVDYGYTF	TGTGCCAGTATCCAGAGGGTCGACTATGGCTACACCTTC
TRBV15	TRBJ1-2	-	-	CATSPPLRSGYTF	TGTGCCACCAGCCCCCCCCTAAGGAGTGGCTACACCTTC
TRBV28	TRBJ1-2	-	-	CASSWGGLANYGYTF	TGTGCCAGCAGTTGGGGAGGTCTAGCTAACTATGGCTACACCTTC
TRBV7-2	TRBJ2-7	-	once	CASSSRHVKLYEQYF	TGTGCCAGCAGCTCTCGACATGTAAAGTTGTACGAGCAGTACTTC
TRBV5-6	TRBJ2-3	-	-	CASSLSDTDTQYF	TGTGCCAGCAGCTTGAGCGACACAGATACGCAGTATTTT
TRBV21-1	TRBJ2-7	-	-	CASSKKGQGNSYEQYF	TGTGCCAGCAGCAAAAAGGGACAGGGGAACTCCTACGAGCAGTACTTC
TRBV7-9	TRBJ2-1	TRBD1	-	CASSLGTGPYNEQFF	TGTGCCAGCAGCTTGGGGACAGGACCCTACAATGAGCAGTTCTTC
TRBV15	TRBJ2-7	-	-	CATSRVRKTVEQYF	TGTGCCACCAGCAGAGTGAGGAAGACAGTCGAGCAGTACTTC
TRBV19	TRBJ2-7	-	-	CASSIALAYEQYF	TGTGCCAGTAGTATAGCGCTAGCCTACGAGCAGTACTTC
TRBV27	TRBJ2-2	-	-	CASSLFIRGVGELFF	TGTGCCAGCAGTTTATTCATCAGGGGCGTCGGGGAGCTGTTTTTT
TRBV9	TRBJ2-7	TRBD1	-	CASSPRDRSYEQYF	TGTGCCAGCAGCCCACGGGACAGGTCCTACGAGCAGTACTTC
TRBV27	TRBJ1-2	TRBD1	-	CASSSTGYTSQFYGYTF	TGTGCCAGCAGCTCGACAGGGTATACTTCGCAGTTTTATGGCTACACCTTC
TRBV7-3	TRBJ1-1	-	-	CASSRTAGVTEAFF	TGTGCCAGCAGCCGTACAGCAGGCGTAACTGAAGCTTTCTTT
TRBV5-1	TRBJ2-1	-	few	CASSIQEGGAEQFF	TGCGCCAGCAGCATCCAGGAGGGCGGCGCTGAGCAGTTCTTC
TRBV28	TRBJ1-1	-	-	CASSLYMNTEAFF	TGTGCCAGCAGTTTATACATGAACACTGAAGCTTTCTTT
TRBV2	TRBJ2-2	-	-	CASSGRSGYTGELFF	TGTGCCAGCAGCGGACGGAGCGGATACACCGGGGAGCTGTTTTTT
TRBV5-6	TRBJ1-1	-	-	CASSLGMVRTEAFF	TGTGCCAGCAGCTTGGGGATGGTGCGGACTGAAGCTTTCTTT
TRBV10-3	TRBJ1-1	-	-	CAIRDLGQGMNTEAFF	TGTGCCATCAGAGATCTCGGCCAGGGAATGAACACTGAAGCTTTCTTT
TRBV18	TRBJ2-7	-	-	CASSPGGANEQYF	TGTGCCAGCTCACCAGGGGGGGCCAACGAGCAGTACTTC
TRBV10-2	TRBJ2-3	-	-	CASSKGDASTDTQYF	TGCGCCAGCAGTAAGGGGGATGCTAGCACAGATACGCAGTATTTT
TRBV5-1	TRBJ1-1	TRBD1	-	CASSFDRGTEAFF	TGCGCCAGCAGTTTCGACAGGGGCACTGAAGCTTTCTTT
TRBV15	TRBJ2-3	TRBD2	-	CATSSGLAGFSDTQYF	TGTGCCACCAGCAGCGGACTAGCGGGCTTTTCGGATACGCAGTATTTT
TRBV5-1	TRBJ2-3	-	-	CASSLSGAADTQYF	TGCGCCAGCAGCTTGAGTGGAGCGGCAGATACGCAGTATTTT
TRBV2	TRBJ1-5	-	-	CASSEGRGGNQPQHF	TGTGCCAGCAGTGAAGGTCGGGGGGGTAATCAGCCCCAGCATTTT
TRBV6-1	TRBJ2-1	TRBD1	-	CASGRGLGGEQFF	TGTGCCAGCGGCCGGGGCTTAGGGGGCGAGCAGTTCTTC
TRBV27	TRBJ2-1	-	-	CASSLYNEQFF	TGTGCCAGCAGCCTGTACAATGAGCAGTTCTTC
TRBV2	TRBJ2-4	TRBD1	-	CASITGGDKNIQYF	TGTGCCAGCATTACAGGGGGAGACAAAAACATTCAGTACTTC
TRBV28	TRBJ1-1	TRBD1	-	CASSRQGGLNTEAFF	TGTGCCAGCAGTAGACAAGGGGGCCTGAACACTGAAGCTTTCTTT
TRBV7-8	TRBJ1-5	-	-	CASSFALTVSNQPQHF	TGTGCCAGCAGCTTTGCACTTACCGTAAGCAATCAGCCCCAGCATTTT
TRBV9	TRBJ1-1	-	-	CASSVGEMNTEAFF	TGTGCCAGCAGCGTGGGAGAAATGAACACTGAAGCTTTCTTT
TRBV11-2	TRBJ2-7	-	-	CASSLDSAGLSYEQYF	TGTGCCAGCAGCTTAGATAGCGCGGGCCTCTCCTACGAGCAGTACTTC